These 10 T cell receptor beta chains were all obtained from the same sample, sequenced in a study of shared clonotypes between healthy human individuals. Naive CD8 populations comprised CD45RO-negative cells positively selected for CCR7, excluding terminally differentiated effector memory CD45RA+ cells. Profiling relied on immunoSEQ multiplex PCR, and the TCRdb table lists in-frame clones only, not all of them. This repertoire shows around 1.9 million clones, about 93% found once; its top ten account for more than 1.5%. Sequencing used naive CD8+ T cells from PBMCs. The receptors stem from a man between 18 and 29 years old in good health. Some clones in this sample may be carry-over from other donors' samples.

In nucleotides, the CDR3 is TGTGCCAGCAGTTTACTCGGGAGCGCCAACGAGCAGTACTTC. Translating gives CASSLLGSANEQYF. J is TRBJ2-7 and V is TRBV27; maybe TRBD2 (6 bases). Germline values: CDR1 MNHEY, CDR2 SMNVEV (reference sequence). The CDR3 runs to 14 residues. The V end was cut by 2 bases, the J end by 5 bases, with 13 bases between.

The chain employs TRBV27 and TRBJ2-7, with D possibly being TRBD1 (5 bases). This CDR3 has 12 residues. CDR1 and CDR2 from the germline V gene are MNHEY and SMNVEV (reference sequence). Trimming shortened V by 5 bases and J by 5 bases, and 10 bases separated the two germline ends. The CDR3 DNA reads TGTGCCAGCAGTGTAGCAGGGAACGAGCAGTACTTC. Amino acid sequence: CASSVAGNEQYF.

The chain is built from TRBV18 and TRBJ2-5; TRBD2 aligns across 9 bases. V shed 3 bases, J shed 4 bases, and the junction held 12 bases outside the gene matches. CDR3 size: 17 residues. Germline lookup yields CDR1 KGHSH and CDR2 LQKENI. The CDR3 sequence is CASSPNLAGAERETQYF. CDR3 bases: TGTGCCAGCTCACCGAACTTAGCGGGAGCCGAGCGAGAGACCCAGTACTTC.

This clone occurred a few times. The chain joins TRBV19 to TRBJ1-5; no definite D call. The CDR3 length is 13 residues. Deletions cut 4 bases from V and 2 bases from J, with 6 bases between. CDR1 and CDR2 (germline): LNHDA, SQIVND (reference sequence). The CDR3 nucleotides are TGTGCCAGTAGTAGCCTTGGCAATCAGCCCCAGCATTTT. Encoded protein: CASSSLGNQPQHF.

The CDR3 nucleotides read TGTGCCAGCAGCCGCGGACAGGCCTACACCGGGGAGCTGTTTTTT. Its protein product is CASSRGQAYTGELFF. The genes are TRBV28 and TRBJ2-2; TRBD1 aligns across 7 bases. Per germline, CDR1 MDHEN and CDR2 SYDVKM. The CDR3 loop spans 15 amino acids. Trimming removed 6 bases from V and 3 bases from J; junction bases left unmatched: 7.

The V call is TRBV7-6, the J call TRBJ2-1, with 8 positions matching TRBD2. V lost 7 bases, J lost 5 bases, and 10 bases stayed unmatched. Per the germline V gene, CDR1 is SGHVS and CDR2 is FNYEAQ. This CDR3 contains 15 residues. The DNA of the CDR3 is TGTGCCAGCATGCTCATAGCGGGACCCGACAATGAGCAGTTCTTC. It codes for CASMLIAGPDNEQFF. Full variable domain (outside the CDR3, taken from reference TRBV7-6 and TRBJ2-1): GAGVSQSPRYKVTKRGQDVALRCDPISGHVSLYWYRQALGQGPEFLTYFNYEAQQDKSGLPNDRFSAERPEGSISTLTIQRTEQRDSAMYRCASMLIAGPDNEQFFGPGTRLTVL.

The V and J genes are TRBV27 and TRBJ1-5, with 9 bases lining up with TRBD1. This CDR3 has 19 residues. Germline loops: CDR1 MNHEY, CDR2 SMNVEV (reference sequence). Losses at the gene ends were 5 bases for V and 6 bases for J; bases not matched to a gene: 20. The CDR3 region is CASSPKDRGRSFLAQPQHF. CDR3 nucleotide sequence: TGTGCCAGCAGTCCAAAGGACAGGGGAAGGAGTTTTTTGGCTCAGCCCCAGCATTTT.

J is TRBJ1-6 and V is TRBV4-3; D not certain. This CDR3 has 16 amino acids. V was clipped by 1 base and J by 3 bases, with 10 bases between them. The germline V gene has CDR1 LGHNA and CDR2 YSLEER. The CDR3 protein is CASSQAWTDYNSPLHF. In DNA form, the CDR3 reads TGCGCCAGCAGCCAAGCGTGGACGGACTATAATTCACCCCTCCACTTT.

In its sample, this clone was seen a few times. Other DNA sequences of this sample code for an identical CDR3. This chain connects TRBV11-2 to TRBJ2-7, with D unclear. V lost 1 base to trimming and J lost 3 bases, with 4 bases between them. CDR1 and CDR2 from the germline V gene are SGHAT and FQNNGV. This CDR3 has 12 residues. Written as DNA, the CDR3 is TGTGCCAGCAGCTTAGGGAGCTACGAGCAGTACTTC. The encoded protein is CASSLGSYEQYF.

The rearrangement joins TRBV4-1 to TRBJ2-2; no reliable D call. The CDR3 has 17 residues. Trimming took 1 base from V and 1 from J, leaving 13 bases between them. Germline V gene lookup returns CDR1 MGHRA and CDR2 YSYEKL. CDR3 DNA sequence: TGCGCCAGCAGCCAAGTCTGGTCTCCGGAGAACACCGGGGAGCTGTTTTTT. It yields the protein CASSQVWSPENTGELFF.